This TCR beta chain was documented in a study of cytomegalovirus exposure and HLA in healthy donors. Study-level background: Per a later analysis, the roughly 670 first-cohort and approximately 120 validation repertoires shared one platform.

Generated by immunoSEQ multiplex PCR, the TCRdb table keeps only in-frame clones and is missing some. The data contain 120,000 or so clones, roughly 89% of them singletons. The length of the CDR3 is 13 residues. In germline, CDR1 is SGHDN, CDR2 FVKESK. The V end lost 1 base, the J end lost 9 bases, and 10 bases lay between the germline ends. This rearrangement joins TRBV14 to TRBJ2-1; D is uncertain. The TCR was taken from a woman under 30 in good health and CMV-seronegative. The source material was PBMCs. CDR3 sequence: CASSQVGPGEQFF. Here the CDR3 DNA reads TGTGCCAGCAGCCAAGTTGGGCCCGGTGAGCAGTTCTTC.